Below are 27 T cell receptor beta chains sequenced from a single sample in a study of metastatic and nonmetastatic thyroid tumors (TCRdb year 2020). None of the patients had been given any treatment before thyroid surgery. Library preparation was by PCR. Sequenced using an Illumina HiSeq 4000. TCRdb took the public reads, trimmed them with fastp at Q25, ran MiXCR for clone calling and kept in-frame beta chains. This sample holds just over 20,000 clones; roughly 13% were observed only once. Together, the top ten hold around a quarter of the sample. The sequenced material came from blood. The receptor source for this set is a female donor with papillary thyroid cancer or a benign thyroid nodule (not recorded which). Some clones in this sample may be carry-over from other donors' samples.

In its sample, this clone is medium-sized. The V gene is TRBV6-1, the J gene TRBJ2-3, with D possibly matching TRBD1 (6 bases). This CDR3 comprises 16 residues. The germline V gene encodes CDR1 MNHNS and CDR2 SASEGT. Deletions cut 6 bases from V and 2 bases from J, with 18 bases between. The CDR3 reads CASSPRGPDSTDTQYF. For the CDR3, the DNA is TGTGCCAGCAGCCCCAGGGGCCCGGATTCCACAGATACGCAGTATTTT.

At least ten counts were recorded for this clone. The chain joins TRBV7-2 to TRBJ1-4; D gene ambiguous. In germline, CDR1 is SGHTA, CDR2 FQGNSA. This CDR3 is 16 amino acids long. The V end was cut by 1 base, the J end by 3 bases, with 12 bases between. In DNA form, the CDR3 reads TGTGCCAGCAGCTTAGATTTGGGCAGCTCTAATGAAAAACTGTTTTTT. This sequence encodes CASSLDLGSSNEKLFF.

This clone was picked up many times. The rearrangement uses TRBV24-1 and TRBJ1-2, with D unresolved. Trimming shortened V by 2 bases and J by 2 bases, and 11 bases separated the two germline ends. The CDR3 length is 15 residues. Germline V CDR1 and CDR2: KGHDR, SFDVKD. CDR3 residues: CATSDSLSQNYGYTF. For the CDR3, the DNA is TGTGCCACCAGTGATTCGCTCAGCCAGAACTATGGCTACACCTTC.

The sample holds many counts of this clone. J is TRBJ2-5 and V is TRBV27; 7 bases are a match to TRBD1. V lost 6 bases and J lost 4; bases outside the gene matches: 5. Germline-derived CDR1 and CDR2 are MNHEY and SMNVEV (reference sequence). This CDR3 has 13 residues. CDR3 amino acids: CASRFNRGETQYF. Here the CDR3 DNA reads TGTGCCAGCAGGTTTAACAGGGGAGAGACCCAGTACTTC.

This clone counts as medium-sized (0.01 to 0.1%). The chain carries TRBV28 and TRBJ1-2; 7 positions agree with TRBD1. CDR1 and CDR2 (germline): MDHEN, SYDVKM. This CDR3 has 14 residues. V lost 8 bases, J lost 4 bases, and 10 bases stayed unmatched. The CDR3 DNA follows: TGTGCCAGCGCGAAAGGGACAGTCGGCTATGGCTACACCTTC. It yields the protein CASAKGTVGYGYTF.

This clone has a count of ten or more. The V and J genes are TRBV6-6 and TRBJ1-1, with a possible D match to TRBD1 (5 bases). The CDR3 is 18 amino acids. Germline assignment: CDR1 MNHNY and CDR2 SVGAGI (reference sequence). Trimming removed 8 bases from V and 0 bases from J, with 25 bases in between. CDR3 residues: CASEPYPGIVALNTEAFF. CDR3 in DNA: TGTGCCAGCGAACCCTACCCAGGGATCGTCGCCCTGAACACTGAAGCTTTCTTT.

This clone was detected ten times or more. CDR3 loop: CASSSSRGGYNEQFF. The DNA of the CDR3 is TGTGCCAGCAGCTCGTCCCGGGGGGGCTACAATGAGCAGTTCTTC. The chain joins TRBV6-1 to TRBJ2-1; 8 bases are shared with TRBD2. The V gene's germline CDR1 is MNHNS and CDR2 SASEGT. CDR3 size: 15 residues. V lost 6 bases and J lost 3; bases outside the gene matches: 7.

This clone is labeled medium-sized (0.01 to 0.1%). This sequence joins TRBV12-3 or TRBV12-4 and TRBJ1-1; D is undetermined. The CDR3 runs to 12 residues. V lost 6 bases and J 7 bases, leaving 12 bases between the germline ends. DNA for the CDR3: TGTGCCAGCAGCCACTCCGGACGTGAAGCTTTCTTT. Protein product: CASSHSGREAFF.

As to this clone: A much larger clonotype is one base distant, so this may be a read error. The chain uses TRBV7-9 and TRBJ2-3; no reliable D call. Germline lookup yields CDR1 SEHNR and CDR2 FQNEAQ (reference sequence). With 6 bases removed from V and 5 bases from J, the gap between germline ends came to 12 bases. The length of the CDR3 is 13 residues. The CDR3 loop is CASSSGSRDTQYF. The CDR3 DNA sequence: TGTGCCAGCAGTTCCGGGTCCCGAGATACGCAGTATTTT.

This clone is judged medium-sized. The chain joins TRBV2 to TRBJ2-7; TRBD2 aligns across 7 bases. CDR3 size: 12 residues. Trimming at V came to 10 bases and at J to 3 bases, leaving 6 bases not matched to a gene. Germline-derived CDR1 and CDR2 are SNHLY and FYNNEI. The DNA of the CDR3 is TGTGCCAACTTTGGGGGGGGCTACGAGCAGTACTTC. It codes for CANFGGGYEQYF.

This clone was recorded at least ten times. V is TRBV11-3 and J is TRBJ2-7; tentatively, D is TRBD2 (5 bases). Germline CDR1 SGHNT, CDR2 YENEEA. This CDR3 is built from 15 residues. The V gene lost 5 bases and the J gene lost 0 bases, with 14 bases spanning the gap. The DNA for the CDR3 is TGTGCCAGCAGCCGAGTCCGAGGGCGCTCCTACGAGCAGTACTTC. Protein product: CASSRVRGRSYEQYF.

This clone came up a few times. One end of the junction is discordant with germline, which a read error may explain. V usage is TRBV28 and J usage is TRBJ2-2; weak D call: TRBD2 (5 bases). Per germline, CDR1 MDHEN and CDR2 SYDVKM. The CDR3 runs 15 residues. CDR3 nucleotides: TGTGCCAGCAGTTTATTGTCGGATTACACCGGGGAGCTGTCTTTT. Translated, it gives CASSLLSDYTGELSF.

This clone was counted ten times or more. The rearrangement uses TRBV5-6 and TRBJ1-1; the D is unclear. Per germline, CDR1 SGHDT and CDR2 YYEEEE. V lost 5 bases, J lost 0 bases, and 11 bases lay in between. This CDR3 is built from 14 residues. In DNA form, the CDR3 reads TGTGCCAGCAGTGAGGCGGATTTGAACACTGAAGCTTTCTTT. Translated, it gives CASSEADLNTEAFF.

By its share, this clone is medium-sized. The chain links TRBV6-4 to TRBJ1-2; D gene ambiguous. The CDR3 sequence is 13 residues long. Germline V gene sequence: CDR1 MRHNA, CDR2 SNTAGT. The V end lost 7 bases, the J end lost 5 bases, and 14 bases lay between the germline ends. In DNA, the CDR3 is TGTGCCAGCACCTACATATATGGATATGGCTACACCTTC. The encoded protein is CASTYIYGYGYTF.

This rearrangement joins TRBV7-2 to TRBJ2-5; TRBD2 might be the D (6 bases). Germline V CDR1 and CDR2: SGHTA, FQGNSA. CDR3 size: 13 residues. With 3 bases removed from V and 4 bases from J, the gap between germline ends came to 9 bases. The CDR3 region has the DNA TGTGCCAGCAGCTTTGGGGGGACAGAGACCCAGTACTTC. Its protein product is CASSFGGTETQYF.

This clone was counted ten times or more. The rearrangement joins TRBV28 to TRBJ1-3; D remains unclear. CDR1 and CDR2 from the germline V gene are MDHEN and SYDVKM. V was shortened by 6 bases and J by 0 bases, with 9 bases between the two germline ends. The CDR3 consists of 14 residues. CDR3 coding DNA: TGTGCCAGCAGGAGGCTCAGCTCTGGAAACACCATATATTTT. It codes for CASRRLSSGNTIYF.

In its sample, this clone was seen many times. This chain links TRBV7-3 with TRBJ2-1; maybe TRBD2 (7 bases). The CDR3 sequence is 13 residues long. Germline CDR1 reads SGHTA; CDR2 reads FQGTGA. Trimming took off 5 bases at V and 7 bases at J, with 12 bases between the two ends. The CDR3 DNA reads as TGTGCCAGCAGCGTCGGGGGGCCTAATGAGCAGTTCTTC. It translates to CASSVGGPNEQFF.

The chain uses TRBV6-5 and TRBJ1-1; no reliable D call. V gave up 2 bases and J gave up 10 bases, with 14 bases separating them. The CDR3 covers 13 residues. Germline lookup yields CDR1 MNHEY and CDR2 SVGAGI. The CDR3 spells CASSYAVGVGAFF. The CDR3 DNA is TGTGCCAGCAGTTACGCGGTCGGAGTAGGAGCTTTCTTT.

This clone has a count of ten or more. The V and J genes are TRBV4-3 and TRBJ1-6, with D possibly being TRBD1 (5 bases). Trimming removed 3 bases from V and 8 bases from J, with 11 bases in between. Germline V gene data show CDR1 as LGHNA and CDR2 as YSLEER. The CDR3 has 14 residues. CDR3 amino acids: CASSQRRGHSPLHF. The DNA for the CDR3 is TGCGCCAGCAGCCAGAGAAGGGGTCATTCACCCCTCCACTTT.

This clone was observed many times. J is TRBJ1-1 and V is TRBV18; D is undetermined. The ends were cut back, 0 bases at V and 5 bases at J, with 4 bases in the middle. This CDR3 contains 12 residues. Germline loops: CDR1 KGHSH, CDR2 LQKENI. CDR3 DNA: TGTGCCAGCTCACCACCGGGAACTGAAGCTTTCTTT. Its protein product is CASSPPGTEAFF.

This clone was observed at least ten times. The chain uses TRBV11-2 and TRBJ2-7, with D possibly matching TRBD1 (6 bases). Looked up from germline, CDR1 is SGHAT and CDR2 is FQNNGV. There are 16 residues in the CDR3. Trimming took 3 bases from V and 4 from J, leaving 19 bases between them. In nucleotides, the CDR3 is TGTGCCAGCAGCTTCGACTCCGGGACACGGTATTACGAGCAGTACTTC. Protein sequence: CASSFDSGTRYYEQYF.

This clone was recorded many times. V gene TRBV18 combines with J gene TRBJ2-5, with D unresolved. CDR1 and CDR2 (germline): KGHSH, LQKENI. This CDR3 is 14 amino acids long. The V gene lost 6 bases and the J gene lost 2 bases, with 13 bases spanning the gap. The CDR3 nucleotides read TGTGCCAGCTCCTCAGCTGGAGTACAAGAGACCCAGTACTTC. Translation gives CASSSAGVQETQYF.

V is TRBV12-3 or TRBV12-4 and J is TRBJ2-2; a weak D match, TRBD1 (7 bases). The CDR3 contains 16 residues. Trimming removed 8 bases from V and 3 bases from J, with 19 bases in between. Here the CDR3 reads CASRPSEGAYTGELFF. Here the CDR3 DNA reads TGTGCCAGCCGCCCCTCGGAGGGGGCTTACACCGGGGAGCTGTTTTTT.

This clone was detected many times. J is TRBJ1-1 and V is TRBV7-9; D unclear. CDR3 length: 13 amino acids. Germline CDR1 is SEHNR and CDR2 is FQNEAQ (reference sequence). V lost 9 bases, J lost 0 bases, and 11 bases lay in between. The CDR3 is CASHPSMNTEAFF. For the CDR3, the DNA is TGTGCCAGTCATCCCAGCATGAACACTGAAGCTTTCTTT.

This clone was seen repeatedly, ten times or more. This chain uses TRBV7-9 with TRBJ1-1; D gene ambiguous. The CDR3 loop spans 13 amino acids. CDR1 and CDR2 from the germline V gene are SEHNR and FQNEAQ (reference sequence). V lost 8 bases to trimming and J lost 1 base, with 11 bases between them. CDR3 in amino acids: CASRSRQNTEAFF. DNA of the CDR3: TGTGCCAGCCGATCCCGACAGAACACTGAAGCTTTCTTT.

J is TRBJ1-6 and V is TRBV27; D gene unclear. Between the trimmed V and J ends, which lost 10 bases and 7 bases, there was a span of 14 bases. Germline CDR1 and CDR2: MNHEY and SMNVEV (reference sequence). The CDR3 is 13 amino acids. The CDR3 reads CAIAVRANSPLHF. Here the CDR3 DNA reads TGTGCCATCGCTGTGAGGGCGAATTCACCCCTCCACTTT.

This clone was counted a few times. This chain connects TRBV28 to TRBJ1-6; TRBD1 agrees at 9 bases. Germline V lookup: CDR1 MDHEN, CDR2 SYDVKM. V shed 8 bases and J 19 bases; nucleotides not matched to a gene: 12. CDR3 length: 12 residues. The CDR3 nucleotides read TGTGCCAGCGGGACAGGGATCAAGCCCATACACTTT. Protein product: CASGTGIKPIHF.